This T cell receptor (beta chain) was retrieved from a study of glioma-infiltrating T cells. In the study overall: Target coverage was roughly 4- to 10-fold for roughly one million blood T cells. The study, taken as a whole, reports: Non-neoplastic patients had below-expected tissue-blood divergence, while all gliomas exceeded expectation.

V lost 4 bases and J 0 bases, leaving 10 bases between the germline ends. Germline loops: CDR1 MGHRA, CDR2 YSYEKL. The CDR3 runs 15 residues. In regard to this clonotype: Its cognate antigen is unknown.

Using RNA template, CDR3s of TCR alpha and beta were amplified with iRepertoire arm-PCR. MiXCR, run by TCRdb on the multiplex PCR reads, gives a single entry per CDR3 protein. The sample lists 300,000 to 450,000 distinct CDR3 sequences; roughly two fifths were seen once. Sequencing used glioma tissue, nonneoplastic brain tissue, or PBMCs (not recorded which). The clonotype comes from a human donor with low-grade glioma or glioblastoma, undergoing nonglioma brain surgery, or in good health (not recorded which). The rearrangement uses TRBV4-1 and TRBJ2-4, with D hard to call. In DNA, the CDR3 is TGCGCCAGCAGCCTGACTCTACTAGCCAAAAACATTCAGTACTTC. Translation: CASSLTLLAKNIQYF.